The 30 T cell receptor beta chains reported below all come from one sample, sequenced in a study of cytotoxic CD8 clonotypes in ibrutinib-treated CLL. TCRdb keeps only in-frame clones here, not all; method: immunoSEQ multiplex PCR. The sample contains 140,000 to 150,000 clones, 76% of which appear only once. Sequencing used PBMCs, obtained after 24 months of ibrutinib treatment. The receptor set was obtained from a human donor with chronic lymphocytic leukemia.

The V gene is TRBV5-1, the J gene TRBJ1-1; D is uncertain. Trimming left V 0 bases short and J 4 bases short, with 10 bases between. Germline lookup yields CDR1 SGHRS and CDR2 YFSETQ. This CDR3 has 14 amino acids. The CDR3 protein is CASSLGLPSTEAFF. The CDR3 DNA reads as TGCGCCAGCAGCTTGGGACTACCGAGCACTGAAGCTTTCTTT.

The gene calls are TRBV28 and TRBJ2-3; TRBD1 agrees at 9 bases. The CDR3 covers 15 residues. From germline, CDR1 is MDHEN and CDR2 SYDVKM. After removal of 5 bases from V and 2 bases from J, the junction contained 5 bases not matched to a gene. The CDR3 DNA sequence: TGTGCCAGCAGTATAGTACAGGGGGCCACAGATACGCAGTATTTT. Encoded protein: CASSIVQGATDTQYF.

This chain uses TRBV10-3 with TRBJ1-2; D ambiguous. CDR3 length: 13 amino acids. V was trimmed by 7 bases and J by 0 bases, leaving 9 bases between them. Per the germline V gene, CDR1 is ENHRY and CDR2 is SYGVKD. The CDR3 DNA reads TGTGCCATCAAACCCGCCGCTAACTATGGCTACACCTTC. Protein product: CAIKPAANYGYTF.

The CDR3 nucleotides read TGTGCCAGCAGTGAAACAGGGGATGCCTACAATGAGCAGTTCTTC. This translates into CASSETGDAYNEQFF. The V call is TRBV25-1, the J call TRBJ2-1, with 7 bases fitting TRBD1. With V trimmed by 2 bases and J by 2 bases, 3 bases remained unmatched. The germline CDR1 and CDR2 sequences are MGHDK and SYGVNS. The CDR3 is made up of 15 amino acids.

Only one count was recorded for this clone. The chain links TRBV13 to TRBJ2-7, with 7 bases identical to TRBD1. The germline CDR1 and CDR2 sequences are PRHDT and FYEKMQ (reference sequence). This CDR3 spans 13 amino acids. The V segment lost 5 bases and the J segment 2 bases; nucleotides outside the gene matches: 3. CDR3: CASSDGQAYEQYF. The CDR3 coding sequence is TGTGCCAGCAGCGACGGACAGGCCTACGAGCAGTACTTC. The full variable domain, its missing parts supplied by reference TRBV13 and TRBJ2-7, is AAGVIQSPRHLIKEKRETATLKCYPIPRHDTVYWYQQGPGQDPQFLISFYEKMQSDKGSIPDRFSAQQFSDYHSELNMSSLELGDSALYFCASSDGQAYEQYFGPGTRLTVT.

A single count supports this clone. Here the CDR3 reads CASTQGVAGANEQFF. The DNA for the CDR3 is TGTGCCAGCACCCAGGGGGTAGCGGGGGCCAATGAGCAGTTCTTC. J is TRBJ2-1 and V is TRBV6-1; TRBD2 matches 9 bases. The CDR3 length is 15 residues. V dropped 7 bases and J dropped 6; count of bases not matched to a gene: 10. Germline lookup yields CDR1 MNHNS and CDR2 SASEGT.

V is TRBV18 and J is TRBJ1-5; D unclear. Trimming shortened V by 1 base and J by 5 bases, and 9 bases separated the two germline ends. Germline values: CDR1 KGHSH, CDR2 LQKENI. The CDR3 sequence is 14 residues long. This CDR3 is CASSPQTLDQPQHF. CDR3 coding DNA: TGTGCCAGCTCACCACAAACCTTAGATCAGCCCCAGCATTTT.

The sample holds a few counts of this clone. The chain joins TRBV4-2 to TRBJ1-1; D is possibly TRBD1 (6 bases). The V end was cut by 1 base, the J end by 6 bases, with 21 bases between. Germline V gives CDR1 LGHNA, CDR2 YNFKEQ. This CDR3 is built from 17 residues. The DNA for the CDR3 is TGTGCCAGCAGCCAAGCTGAACTGGGGAGGGGGGGAGCTGAAGCTTTCTTT. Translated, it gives CASSQAELGRGGAEAFF.

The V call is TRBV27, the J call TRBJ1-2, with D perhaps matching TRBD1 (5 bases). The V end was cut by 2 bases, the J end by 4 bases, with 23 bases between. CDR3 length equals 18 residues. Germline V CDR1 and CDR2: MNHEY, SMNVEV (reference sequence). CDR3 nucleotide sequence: TGTGCCAGCAGTTTAGGGGACCCCGGGGCCGGCGGGAGCTATGGCTACACCTTC. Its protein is CASSLGDPGAGGSYGYTF.

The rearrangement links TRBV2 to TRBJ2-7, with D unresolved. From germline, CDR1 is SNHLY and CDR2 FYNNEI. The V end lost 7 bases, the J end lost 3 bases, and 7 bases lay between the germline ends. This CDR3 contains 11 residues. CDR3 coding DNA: TGTGCCAGCACAACCAGCTACGAGCAGTACTTC. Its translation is CASTTSYEQYF.

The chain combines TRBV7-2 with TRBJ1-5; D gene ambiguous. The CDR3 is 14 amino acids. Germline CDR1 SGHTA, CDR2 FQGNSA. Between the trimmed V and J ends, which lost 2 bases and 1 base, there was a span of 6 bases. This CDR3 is CASSLMGSNQPQHF. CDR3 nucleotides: TGTGCCAGCAGCTTAATGGGCAGCAATCAGCCCCAGCATTTT.

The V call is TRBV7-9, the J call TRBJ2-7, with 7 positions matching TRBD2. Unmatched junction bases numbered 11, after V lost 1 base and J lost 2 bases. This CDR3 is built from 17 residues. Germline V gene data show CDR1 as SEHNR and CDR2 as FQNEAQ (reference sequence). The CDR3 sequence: CASSLGGGRDYPYEQYF. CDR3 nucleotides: TGTGCCAGCAGCTTAGGGGGTGGTCGGGACTACCCCTACGAGCAGTACTTC.

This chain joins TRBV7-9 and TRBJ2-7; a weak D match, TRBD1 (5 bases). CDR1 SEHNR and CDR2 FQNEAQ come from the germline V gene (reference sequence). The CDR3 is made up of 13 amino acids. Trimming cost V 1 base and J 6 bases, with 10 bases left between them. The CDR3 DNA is TGTGCCAGCAGCTTAGATAGGGGCCTCGAGCAGTACTTC. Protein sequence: CASSLDRGLEQYF.

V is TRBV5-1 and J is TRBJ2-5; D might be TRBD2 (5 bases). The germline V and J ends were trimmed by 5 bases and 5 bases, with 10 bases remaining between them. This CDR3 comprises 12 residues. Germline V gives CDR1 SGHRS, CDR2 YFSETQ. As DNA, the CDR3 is TGCGCCAGCAGGGGTAGCGCGGAGACCCAGTACTTC. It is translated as CASRGSAETQYF.

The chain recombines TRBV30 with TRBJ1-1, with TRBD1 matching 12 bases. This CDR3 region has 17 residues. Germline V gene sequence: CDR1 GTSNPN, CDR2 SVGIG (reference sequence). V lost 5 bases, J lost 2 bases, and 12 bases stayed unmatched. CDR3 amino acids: CAWSAWDRGRCNTEAFF. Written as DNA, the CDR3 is TGTGCCTGGTCTGCTTGGGACAGGGGGCGGTGTAACACTGAAGCTTTCTTT.

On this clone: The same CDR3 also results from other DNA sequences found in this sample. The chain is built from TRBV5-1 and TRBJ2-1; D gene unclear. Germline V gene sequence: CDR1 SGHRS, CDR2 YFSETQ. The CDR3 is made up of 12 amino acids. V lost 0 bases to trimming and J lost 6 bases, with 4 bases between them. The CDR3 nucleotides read TGCGCCAGCAGCTTGGGGGCCAATGAGCAGTTCTTC. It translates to CASSLGANEQFF.

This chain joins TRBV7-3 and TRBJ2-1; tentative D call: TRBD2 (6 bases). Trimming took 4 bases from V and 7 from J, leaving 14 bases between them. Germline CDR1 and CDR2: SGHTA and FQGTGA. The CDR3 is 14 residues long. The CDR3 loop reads CASSSPGESNEQFF. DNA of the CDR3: TGTGCCAGCAGCTCCCCGGGGGAGTCGAATGAGCAGTTCTTC.

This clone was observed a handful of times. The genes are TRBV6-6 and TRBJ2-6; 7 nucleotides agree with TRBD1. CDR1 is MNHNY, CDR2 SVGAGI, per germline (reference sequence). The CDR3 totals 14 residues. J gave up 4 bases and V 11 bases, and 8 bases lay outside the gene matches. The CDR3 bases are TGTGCCGGTCACAGGGGTGACGGGGCCAACGTCCTGACTTTC. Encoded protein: CAGHRGDGANVLTF.

The CDR3 DNA reads TGTGCCAGCAGCGTATATAGCGGGGGGGTTAGCACAGATACGCAGTATTTT. Protein: CASSVYSGGVSTDTQYF. V and J are TRBV9 and TRBJ2-3; TRBD2 matches 11 bases. Per germline, CDR1 SGDLS and CDR2 YYNGEE. The length of the CDR3 is 17 residues. Trimming cost V 1 base and J 0 bases; bases outside gene matches: 4.

CDR3 in amino acids: CASTPQGAEETQYF. DNA of the CDR3: TGTGCCAGCACTCCACAGGGGGCTGAGGAGACCCAGTACTTC. The chain combines TRBV6-5 with TRBJ2-5; 9 bases map to TRBD1. The CDR3 contains 14 residues. Germline CDR1 reads MNHEY; CDR2 reads SVGAGI. V shed 7 bases, J shed 5 bases, and the junction held 8 bases outside the gene matches.

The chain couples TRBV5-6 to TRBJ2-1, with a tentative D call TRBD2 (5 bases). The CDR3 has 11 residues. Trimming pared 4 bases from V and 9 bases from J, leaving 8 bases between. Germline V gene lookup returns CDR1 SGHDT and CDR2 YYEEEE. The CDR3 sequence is CASSPEGEQFF. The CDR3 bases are TGTGCCAGCAGCCCCGAGGGTGAGCAGTTCTTC.

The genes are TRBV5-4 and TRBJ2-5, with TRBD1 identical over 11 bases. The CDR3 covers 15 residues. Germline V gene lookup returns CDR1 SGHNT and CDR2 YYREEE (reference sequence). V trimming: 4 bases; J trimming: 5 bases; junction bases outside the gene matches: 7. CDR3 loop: CASSPPGQGGETQYF. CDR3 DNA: TGTGCCAGCAGCCCGCCGGGACAGGGGGGGGAGACCCAGTACTTC.

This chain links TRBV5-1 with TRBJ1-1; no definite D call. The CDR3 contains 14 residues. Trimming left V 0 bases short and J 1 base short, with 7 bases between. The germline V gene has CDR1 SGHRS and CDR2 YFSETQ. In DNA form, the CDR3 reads TGCGCCAGCAGCTTGGCCGGGTCGAACACTGAAGCTTTCTTT. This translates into CASSLAGSNTEAFF.

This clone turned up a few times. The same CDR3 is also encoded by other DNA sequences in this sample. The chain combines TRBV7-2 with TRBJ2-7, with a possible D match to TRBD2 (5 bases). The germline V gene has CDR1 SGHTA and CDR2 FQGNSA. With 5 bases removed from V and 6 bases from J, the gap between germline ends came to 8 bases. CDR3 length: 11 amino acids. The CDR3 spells CASSPAGEQYF. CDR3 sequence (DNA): TGTGCCAGCAGCCCCGCGGGCGAGCAGTACTTC.

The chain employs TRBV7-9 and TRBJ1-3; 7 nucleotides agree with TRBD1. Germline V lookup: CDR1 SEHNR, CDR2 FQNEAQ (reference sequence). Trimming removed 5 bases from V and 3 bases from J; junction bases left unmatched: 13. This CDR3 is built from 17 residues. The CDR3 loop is CASSPRAGTENGNTIYF. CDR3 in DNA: TGTGCCAGCAGCCCGCGAGCCGGGACAGAGAATGGAAACACCATATATTTT.

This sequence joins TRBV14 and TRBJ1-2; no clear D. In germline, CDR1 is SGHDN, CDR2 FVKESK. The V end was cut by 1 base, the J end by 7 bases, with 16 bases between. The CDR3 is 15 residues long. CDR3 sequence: CASSQVPGVFSGYTF. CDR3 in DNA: TGTGCCAGCAGCCAAGTTCCAGGTGTATTTAGTGGCTACACCTTC.

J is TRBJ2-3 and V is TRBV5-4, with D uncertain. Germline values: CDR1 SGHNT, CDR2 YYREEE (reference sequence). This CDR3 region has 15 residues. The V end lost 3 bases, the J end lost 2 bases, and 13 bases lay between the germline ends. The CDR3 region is CASSWGTTLTDTQYF. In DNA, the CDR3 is TGTGCCAGCAGCTGGGGAACGACCCTCACAGATACGCAGTATTTT.

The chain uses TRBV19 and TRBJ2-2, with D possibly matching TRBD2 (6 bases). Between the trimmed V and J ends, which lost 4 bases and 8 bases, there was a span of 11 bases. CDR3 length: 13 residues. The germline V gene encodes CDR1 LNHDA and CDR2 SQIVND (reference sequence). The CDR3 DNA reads TGTGCCAGTAGTACCGGGACTTCGGGGGAGCTGTTTTTT. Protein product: CASSTGTSGELFF.

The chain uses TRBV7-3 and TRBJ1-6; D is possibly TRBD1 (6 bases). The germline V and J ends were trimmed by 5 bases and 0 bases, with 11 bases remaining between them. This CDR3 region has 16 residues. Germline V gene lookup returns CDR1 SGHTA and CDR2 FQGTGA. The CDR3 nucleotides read TGTGCCAGCAGCCAGAGGGGGAGCTCCTATAATTCACCCCTCCACTTT. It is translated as CASSQRGSSYNSPLHF.

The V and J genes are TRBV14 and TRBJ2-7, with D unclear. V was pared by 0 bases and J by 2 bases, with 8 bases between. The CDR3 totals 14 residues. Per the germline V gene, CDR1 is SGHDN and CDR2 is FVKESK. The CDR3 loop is CASSQDWAPYEQYF. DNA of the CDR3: TGTGCCAGCAGCCAAGATTGGGCCCCCTACGAGCAGTACTTC.